Described below is a single TCR beta chain sequence and its context. Its antigen is undetermined. The data stem from a study of CD4 T cells in relation to SARS-CoV-2 and coronaviruses. On the study more broadly: PBMCs were cultured with antigen for over 8 days before TCR beta sequencing.

TCRdb keeps only in-frame clones here, not all; method: immunoSEQ multiplex PCR. The table records approximately 40,000 clones, around four fifths of them present only once. Study-level results: SARS-CoV-2-driven expansion was significantly weaker in crossreactive than monoreactive clones.

Sorted naive or memory CD4+ cells met CEF peptides for roughly 10 days. V was clipped by 6 bases and J by 3 bases, with 8 bases between them. Per the germline V gene, CDR1 is KGHSH and CDR2 is LQKENI. CDR3 length equals 13 residues. The clonotype was recovered from an adult with COVID-19. The specimen was memory CD4+ T cells from PBMCs, cultured in vitro. The rearrangement uses TRBV18 and TRBJ2-2; D gene ambiguous. CDR3: CASSHSDTGELFF. In DNA, the CDR3 is TGTGCCAGCTCCCATAGTGACACCGGGGAGCTGTTTTTT.